These 26 T cell receptor beta chains were all obtained from the same sample, sequenced in a study of blood T cell repertoires in COVID-19. Generated by immunoSEQ multiplex PCR, the TCRdb table keeps only in-frame clones and is missing some. Of roughly 380,000 clones in the sample, more than 65% were seen once. The sample taken for sequencing was peripheral blood. Receptors were obtained from a human donor with acute or convalescent COVID-19. The donor label of this sample is uncertain.

The chain is built from TRBV7-2 and TRBJ1-1; D is uncertain. Trimming cost V 4 bases and J 6 bases, with 21 bases left between them. Germline assignment: CDR1 SGHTA and CDR2 FQGNSA. The CDR3 loop spans 16 amino acids. In DNA form, the CDR3 reads TGTGCCAGCAGCTCCCGGTCAATTCTTGTTATTGCTGAAGCTTTCTTT. This codes for CASSSRSILVIAEAFF.

The V and J genes are TRBV28 and TRBJ1-2, with TRBD1 matching 9 bases. The ends lost 8 bases at V and 4 bases at J; junction bases unmatched: 5. Germline V gene sequence: CDR1 MDHEN, CDR2 SYDVKM. The CDR3 has 13 amino acids. CDR3 loop: CASVQGAGYGYTF. The CDR3 DNA is TGTGCCAGCGTACAGGGGGCAGGCTATGGCTACACCTTC.

The rearrangement joins TRBV4-1 to TRBJ2-3; D is perhaps TRBD2 (6 bases). CDR1 MGHRA and CDR2 YSYEKL come from the germline V gene. This CDR3 contains 14 residues. V lost 3 bases, J lost 1 base, and 8 bases lay in between. The CDR3 DNA reads TGCGCCAGCAGCCATGGAGGGCGCACAGATACGCAGTATTTT. Translated, it gives CASSHGGRTDTQYF.

J is TRBJ2-7 and V is TRBV6-8; the D gene is possibly TRBD1 (6 bases). V dropped 7 bases and J dropped 0 bases, with 10 bases sitting between them. The germline V gene has CDR1 MNHGY and CDR2 SAAAGT. The CDR3 is 13 residues long. CDR3 residues: CASIRDNSYEQYF. The CDR3 coding sequence is TGTGCCAGCATTAGGGACAACTCCTACGAGCAGTACTTC.

This clone appeared a single time. The rearrangement uses TRBV6-2 or TRBV6-3 and TRBJ2-5, with D tentatively TRBD2 (5 bases). This CDR3 region has 13 residues. Trimming cost V 5 bases and J 5 bases, with 12 bases left between them. Germline CDR1 reads MNHEY; CDR2 reads SVGEGT. The CDR3 DNA sequence: TGTGCCAGCAGTCAACTAGTCCTGGAGACCCAGTACTTC. Protein: CASSQLVLETQYF.

The V and J genes are TRBV5-1 and TRBJ1-1, with 7 bases lining up with TRBD1. The trim removed 5 bases at V and 4 bases at J, leaving 17 bases unmatched. Germline V CDR1 and CDR2: SGHRS, YFSETQ. The CDR3 is made up of 17 amino acids. CDR3 in amino acids: CASSETGQRRLGTEAFF. The CDR3 region has the DNA TGCGCCAGCAGTGAGACGGGACAGAGGAGGTTAGGCACTGAAGCTTTCTTT. The full variable domain, rest sourced from reference TRBV5-1 and TRBJ1-1, is KAGVTQTPRYLIKTRGQQVTLSCSPISGHRSVSWYQQTPGQGLQFLFEYFSETQRNKGNFPGRFSGRQFSNSRSEMNVSTLELGDSALYLCASSETGQRRLGTEAFFGQGTRLTVV.

This clone is a singleton in its sample. This chain uses TRBV7-6 with TRBJ2-5; 7 bases are shared with TRBD2. Trimming at V came to 5 bases and at J to 5 bases, leaving 11 bases not matched to a gene. The CDR3 length is 15 residues. Germline-derived CDR1 and CDR2 are SGHVS and FNYEAQ. In nucleotides, the CDR3 is TGTGCCAGCAGCCCCAGCGGGGCCTTCGGGGAGACCCAGTACTTC. It is translated as CASSPSGAFGETQYF.

This clone was seen a handful of times. The chain links TRBV15 to TRBJ1-5; maybe TRBD1 (5 bases). Germline CDR1 LNHNV, CDR2 YYDKDF (reference sequence). The CDR3 length is 18 residues. Trimming took 3 bases from V and 3 from J, leaving 21 bases between them. The CDR3 DNA follows: TGTGCCACCAGCAGGTCTAGTCCAGGCGGGGGGTTCAATCAGCCCCAGCATTTT. As protein: CATSRSSPGGGFNQPQHF. Variable domain in full (rest from reference TRBV15 and TRBJ1-5): DAMVIQNPRYQVTQFGKPVTLSCSQTLNHNVMYWYQQKSSQAPKLLFHYYDKDFNNEADTPDNFQSRRPNTSFCFLDIRSPGLGDTAMYLCATSRSSPGGGFNQPQHFGDGTRLSIL.

The sample holds one count of this clone. V is TRBV15 and J is TRBJ1-5; maybe TRBD1 (5 bases). The CDR3 is 16 residues long. The ends were cut back, 3 bases at V and 6 bases at J, with 18 bases in the middle. Germline assignment: CDR1 LNHNV and CDR2 YYDKDF (reference sequence). The CDR3 is CATSRGDSTLTQPQHF. In DNA, the CDR3 is TGTGCCACCAGCAGGGGTGACAGTACGTTGACTCAGCCCCAGCATTTT. Drawing the rest from reference TRBV15 and TRBJ1-5, the complete variable domain is DAMVIQNPRYQVTQFGKPVTLSCSQTLNHNVMYWYQQKSSQAPKLLFHYYDKDFNNEADTPDNFQSRRPNTSFCFLDIRSPGLGDTAMYLCATSRGDSTLTQPQHFGDGTRLSIL.

The chain combines TRBV11-2 with TRBJ1-4; D unclear. CDR1 and CDR2 (germline): SGHAT, FQNNGV. V was clipped by 5 bases and J by 7 bases, with 11 bases between them. The CDR3 is 13 residues long. The CDR3 DNA reads as TGTGCCAGCAGCCAAGGACTGGGTGAAAAACTGTTTTTT. It encodes CASSQGLGEKLFF.

This clone was picked up one time. This rearrangement joins TRBV28 to TRBJ1-1, with no clear D. Germline V gives CDR1 MDHEN, CDR2 SYDVKM. Trimming pared 1 base from V and 1 base from J, leaving 7 bases between. This CDR3 is built from 14 residues. CDR3 sequence (DNA): TGTGCCAGCAGTTTATTCAGTACGAACACTGAAGCTTTCTTT. Its protein is CASSLFSTNTEAFF.

The V gene is TRBV4-2, the J gene TRBJ2-1, with a possible D match to TRBD2 (6 bases). With 4 bases removed from V and 9 bases from J, the gap between germline ends came to 16 bases. Per germline, CDR1 LGHNA and CDR2 YNFKEQ. There are 14 residues in the CDR3. The CDR3 region is CASSPRDFTGEQFF. CDR3 nucleotides: TGTGCCAGCAGCCCCCGGGACTTCACTGGTGAGCAGTTCTTC.

The chain uses TRBV14 and TRBJ2-3; maybe TRBD2 (5 bases). V lost 4 bases, J lost 6 bases, and 23 bases lay in between. The germline V gene encodes CDR1 SGHDN and CDR2 FVKESK. This CDR3 is 17 amino acids long. The CDR3 region is CASSPITKLGPRDTQYF. CDR3 DNA: TGTGCCAGCAGCCCGATTACAAAACTAGGGCCCCGGGATACGCAGTATTTT.

The rearrangement uses TRBV5-8 and TRBJ2-1; TRBD2 matches at 7 bases. J gave up 0 bases and V 5 bases, and 8 bases lay outside the gene matches. The V gene's germline CDR1 is SGHTS and CDR2 YDEGEE. CDR3 length equals 16 residues. The CDR3 DNA is TGTGCCAGCAGTTTTGGCGGGAGAGGCTCCTACAATGAGCAGTTCTTC. Translated, it gives CASSFGGRGSYNEQFF.

The chain uses TRBV28 and TRBJ2-6; 7 bases match TRBD2. Germline-derived CDR1 and CDR2 are MDHEN and SYDVKM. This CDR3 contains 15 residues. V gave up 6 bases and J gave up 0 bases; unmatched junction bases: 2. The CDR3 loop reads CASSTGGSGANVLTF. The CDR3 DNA follows: TGTGCCAGCAGCACGGGGGGCTCTGGGGCCAACGTCCTGACTTTC.

The rearrangement joins TRBV19 to TRBJ2-1; 11 bases align to TRBD1. Germline CDR1 LNHDA, CDR2 SQIVND (reference sequence). V lost 5 bases to trimming and J lost 9 bases; unmatched junction nucleotides: 9. This CDR3 contains 15 residues. The CDR3 nucleotides read TGTGCCAGTAGTTGGGGACAGGGGGTTGAAGGTGAGCAGTTCTTC. Its translation is CASSWGQGVEGEQFF.

The chain links TRBV30 to TRBJ2-1, with D perhaps matching TRBD2 (6 bases). Trimming left V 1 base short and J 16 bases short, with 29 bases between. The CDR3 is 16 residues long. CDR1 and CDR2 from the germline V gene are GTSNPN and SVGIG (reference sequence). CDR3 sequence (DNA): TGTGCCTGGAGTGCCGAATCCGGGACTTTATCCAGGTCTGATTTCTTC. This codes for CAWSAESGTLSRSDFF.

Points on this clone: Other DNA variants within this sample encode the same CDR3. This chain joins TRBV18 and TRBJ2-7; TRBD2 matches at 12 bases. Germline trimming cut 3 bases from V and 4 bases from J; bases unmatched to any gene: 1. The CDR3 has 14 residues. Looked up from germline, CDR1 is KGHSH and CDR2 is LQKENI. The CDR3 DNA follows: TGTGCCAGCTCACCTGGGACTAGCGGGTACGAGCAGTACTTC. Residues: CASSPGTSGYEQYF. Full variable domain (outside the CDR3, taken from reference TRBV18 and TRBJ2-7): NAGVMQNPRHLVRRRGQEARLRCSPMKGHSHVYWYRQLPEEGLKFMVYLQKENIIDESGMPKERFSAEFPKEGPSILRIQQVVRGDSAAYFCASSPGTSGYEQYFGPGTRLTVT.

The chain is built from TRBV30 and TRBJ1-5; 8 bases agree with TRBD1. From germline, CDR1 is GTSNPN and CDR2 SVGIG (reference sequence). The CDR3 spans 13 residues. After removal of 5 bases from V and 6 bases from J, the junction contained 6 bases not matched to a gene. The CDR3 sequence: CAWQGAQGQPQHF. CDR3 coding DNA: TGTGCCTGGCAGGGGGCGCAGGGTCAGCCCCAGCATTTT.

The chain carries TRBV2 and TRBJ2-5; 9 nucleotides line up with TRBD2. The CDR3 contains 14 residues. Trimming removed 5 bases from V and 2 bases from J; junction bases left unmatched: 3. In germline, CDR1 is SNHLY, CDR2 FYNNEI. The CDR3 region is CASSKGLAQETQYF. The DNA for the CDR3 is TGTGCCAGCAGTAAAGGACTAGCGCAAGAGACCCAGTACTTC.

CDR3 nucleotide sequence: TGTGCCAGCAGTTTTGTTGCAGGGCTCGTTGAAGCTTTCTTT. The encoded protein is CASSFVAGLVEAFF. The chain recombines TRBV28 with TRBJ1-1; maybe TRBD1 (5 bases). Per the germline V gene, CDR1 is MDHEN and CDR2 is SYDVKM. The CDR3 runs 14 residues. Trimming took off 3 bases at V and 7 bases at J, with 15 bases between the two ends.

The J gene is TRBJ1-5, the V gene TRBV6-5; D is unclear. This CDR3 has 12 residues. V gave up 6 bases and J gave up 7 bases, with 10 bases separating them. Germline-derived CDR1 and CDR2 are MNHEY and SVGAGI. This CDR3 reads CASRTVGQPQHF. CDR3 bases: TGTGCCAGCAGAACCGTCGGGCAGCCCCAGCATTTT.

The chain has TRBV7-9 and TRBJ1-2; weak D call: TRBD1 (6 bases). Germline V gene data show CDR1 as SEHNR and CDR2 as FQNEAQ (reference sequence). CDR3 length: 13 residues. Deletions cut 3 bases from V and 4 bases from J, with 9 bases between. CDR3 DNA sequence: TGTGCCAGCAGCTTGGGACATCTCTATGGCTACACCTTC. This translates into CASSLGHLYGYTF.

The V gene is TRBV7-2, the J gene TRBJ2-7; the match to TRBD1 covers 9 bases. Germline assignment: CDR1 SGHTA and CDR2 FQGNSA. Trimming took 4 bases from V and 0 from J; bases not matched to a gene: 16. The CDR3 covers 19 residues. The CDR3 spells CASSSGDRAYRWGSYEQYF. DNA of the CDR3: TGTGCCAGCAGCTCAGGGGACAGGGCCTACCGTTGGGGCTCCTACGAGCAGTACTTC.

The V call is TRBV2, the J call TRBJ2-7; D uncertain. The V end was cut by 5 bases, the J end by 0 bases, with 5 bases between. The CDR3 sequence is 12 residues long. The germline CDR1 and CDR2 sequences are SNHLY and FYNNEI. For the CDR3, the DNA is TGTGCCAGCAGTCTGGCCTCCTACGAGCAGTACTTC. Encoded protein: CASSLASYEQYF.

The gene calls are TRBV5-5 and TRBJ2-1, with 9 bases lining up with TRBD1. V lost 4 bases to trimming and J lost 5 bases; unmatched junction nucleotides: 10. The CDR3 is made up of 16 amino acids. Germline V gives CDR1 SGHKS, CDR2 YYEKEE (reference sequence). The CDR3 spells CASSPDPGQGDNEQFF. DNA of the CDR3: TGTGCCAGCAGCCCGGACCCGGGACAGGGAGACAATGAGCAGTTCTTC.